Listed below are T cell receptor beta chains from one sample, sequenced in a study of blood T cell repertoires in COVID-19. Assay used: immunoSEQ multiplex PCR; TCRdb lists only in-frame clones, some missing. This repertoire shows around 210,000 clones, about 88% found once; its top ten account for 15% to 20%. The sequenced sample was peripheral blood. Receptors originate from a middle-aged man with COVID-19, enrolled during active disease. CDR3s include the opening cysteine and the closing phenylalanine or tryptophan. Each record gives: J gene, V gene, CDR3 length, clone size, D gene, CDR3 DNA, CDR3 protein. The D gene is left open where the match is weak. A row's size may be missing; if present it is once, few, many or a size class.

>TRBJ2-3|TRBV2|15|.|TRBD2
TGTGCCAGCAGTGGAACTAGCGGGGGCACAGATACGCAGTATTTT
CASSGTSGGTDTQYF
>TRBJ1-5|TRBV7-8|17|.|.
TGTGCCAGCAGCCTCACAGGGATCGGGCTGGGCAATCAGCCCCAGCATTTT
CASSLTGIGLGNQPQHF
>TRBJ2-1|TRBV5-1|16|.|TRBD2
TGCGCCAGCAGCCTCCAGGACCCGGGCGGGGGGAATGAGCAGTTCTTC
CASSLQDPGGGNEQFF
>TRBJ2-1|TRBV11-3|16|.|TRBD2
TGTGCCAGCAGCTTACAGACTAGCGGGACCTACAATGAGCAGTTCTTC
CASSLQTSGTYNEQFF
>TRBJ2-5|TRBV10-3|13|.|TRBD2
TGTGCCAGCGGGACTACCCAGCAAGAGACCCAGTACTTC
CASGTTQQETQYF
>TRBJ2-1|TRBV19|12|.|TRBD2
TGTGCCAGTCAACCGGGACTAGGGAAGCAGTTCTTC
CASQPGLGKQFF
>TRBJ2-3|TRBV7-9|14|.|.
TGTGCCAGCAGCTTGACAGGTAGCCGAGATACGCAGTATTTT
CASSLTGSRDTQYF
>TRBJ2-1|TRBV5-1|15|.|TRBD1
TGCGCCAGCAGCGAAAACAGGGGTGCCTACAATGAGCAGTTCTTC
CASSENRGAYNEQFF
>TRBJ2-7|TRBV7-2|14|once|.
TGTGCCAGCAGCTTAGCGGGCAGCGGCTACGAGCAGTACTTC
CASSLAGSGYEQYF
>TRBJ1-5|TRBV28|12|.|.
TGTGCCAGCAGCACCGGGGGGCAGCCCCAGCATTTT
CASSTGGQPQHF
>TRBJ2-3|TRBV6-5|15|.|TRBD2
TGTGCCAGCAGTTCCCGCAGCGGGAGATCAGATACGCAGTATTTT
CASSSRSGRSDTQYF
>TRBJ2-7|TRBV18|14|.|TRBD2
TGTGCCAGCTCACGGACTAGCGGCTCCTACGAGCAGTACTTC
CASSRTSGSYEQYF
>TRBJ2-1|TRBV4-2|15|.|TRBD1
TGTGCCAGCAGCCAGGACAGGCTTACTATCGATGAGCAGTTCTTC
CASSQDRLTIDEQFF
>TRBJ1-1|TRBV2|16|.|.
TGTGCCAGCAGTGAGTTTTGGCCCCCGATGAACACTGAAGCTTTCTTT
CASSEFWPPMNTEAFF
>TRBJ2-1|TRBV5-6|16|.|TRBD2
TGTGCCAGCAGCGGAGGACTAGCGGGATCCTACAATGAGCAGTTCTTC
CASSGGLAGSYNEQFF
>TRBJ1-2|TRBV27|15|.|.
TGTGCCAGCAGTTTAAGTGGCCAGTCGTCCTATGGCTACACCTTC
CASSLSGQSSYGYTF
>TRBJ1-1|TRBV5-6|12|.|.
TGTGCCAGCAGCAGCCAACAGGGAGCGGCTTTCTTT
CASSSQQGAAFF
>TRBJ2-3|TRBV29-1|13|.|TRBD1
TGCAGCGTTCGGACAGGGCTTACAGATACGCAGTATTTT
CSVRTGLTDTQYF
>TRBJ2-5|TRBV29-1|17|.|TRBD2
TGCAGCGTTGAAGTTCTTAGGACTAGCGGGGCCCAAGAGACCCAGTACTTC
CSVEVLRTSGAQETQYF
>TRBJ1-3|TRBV21-1|16|.|.
TGTGCCAGCAGCAAAGGTAAGTTAGGGGCCTGGAACACCATATATTTT
CASSKGKLGAWNTIYF
>TRBJ1-2|TRBV7-3|13|.|TRBD1
TGTGCCAGCAGCTCGGCAGACAGGGGTGGCTACACCTTC
CASSSADRGGYTF